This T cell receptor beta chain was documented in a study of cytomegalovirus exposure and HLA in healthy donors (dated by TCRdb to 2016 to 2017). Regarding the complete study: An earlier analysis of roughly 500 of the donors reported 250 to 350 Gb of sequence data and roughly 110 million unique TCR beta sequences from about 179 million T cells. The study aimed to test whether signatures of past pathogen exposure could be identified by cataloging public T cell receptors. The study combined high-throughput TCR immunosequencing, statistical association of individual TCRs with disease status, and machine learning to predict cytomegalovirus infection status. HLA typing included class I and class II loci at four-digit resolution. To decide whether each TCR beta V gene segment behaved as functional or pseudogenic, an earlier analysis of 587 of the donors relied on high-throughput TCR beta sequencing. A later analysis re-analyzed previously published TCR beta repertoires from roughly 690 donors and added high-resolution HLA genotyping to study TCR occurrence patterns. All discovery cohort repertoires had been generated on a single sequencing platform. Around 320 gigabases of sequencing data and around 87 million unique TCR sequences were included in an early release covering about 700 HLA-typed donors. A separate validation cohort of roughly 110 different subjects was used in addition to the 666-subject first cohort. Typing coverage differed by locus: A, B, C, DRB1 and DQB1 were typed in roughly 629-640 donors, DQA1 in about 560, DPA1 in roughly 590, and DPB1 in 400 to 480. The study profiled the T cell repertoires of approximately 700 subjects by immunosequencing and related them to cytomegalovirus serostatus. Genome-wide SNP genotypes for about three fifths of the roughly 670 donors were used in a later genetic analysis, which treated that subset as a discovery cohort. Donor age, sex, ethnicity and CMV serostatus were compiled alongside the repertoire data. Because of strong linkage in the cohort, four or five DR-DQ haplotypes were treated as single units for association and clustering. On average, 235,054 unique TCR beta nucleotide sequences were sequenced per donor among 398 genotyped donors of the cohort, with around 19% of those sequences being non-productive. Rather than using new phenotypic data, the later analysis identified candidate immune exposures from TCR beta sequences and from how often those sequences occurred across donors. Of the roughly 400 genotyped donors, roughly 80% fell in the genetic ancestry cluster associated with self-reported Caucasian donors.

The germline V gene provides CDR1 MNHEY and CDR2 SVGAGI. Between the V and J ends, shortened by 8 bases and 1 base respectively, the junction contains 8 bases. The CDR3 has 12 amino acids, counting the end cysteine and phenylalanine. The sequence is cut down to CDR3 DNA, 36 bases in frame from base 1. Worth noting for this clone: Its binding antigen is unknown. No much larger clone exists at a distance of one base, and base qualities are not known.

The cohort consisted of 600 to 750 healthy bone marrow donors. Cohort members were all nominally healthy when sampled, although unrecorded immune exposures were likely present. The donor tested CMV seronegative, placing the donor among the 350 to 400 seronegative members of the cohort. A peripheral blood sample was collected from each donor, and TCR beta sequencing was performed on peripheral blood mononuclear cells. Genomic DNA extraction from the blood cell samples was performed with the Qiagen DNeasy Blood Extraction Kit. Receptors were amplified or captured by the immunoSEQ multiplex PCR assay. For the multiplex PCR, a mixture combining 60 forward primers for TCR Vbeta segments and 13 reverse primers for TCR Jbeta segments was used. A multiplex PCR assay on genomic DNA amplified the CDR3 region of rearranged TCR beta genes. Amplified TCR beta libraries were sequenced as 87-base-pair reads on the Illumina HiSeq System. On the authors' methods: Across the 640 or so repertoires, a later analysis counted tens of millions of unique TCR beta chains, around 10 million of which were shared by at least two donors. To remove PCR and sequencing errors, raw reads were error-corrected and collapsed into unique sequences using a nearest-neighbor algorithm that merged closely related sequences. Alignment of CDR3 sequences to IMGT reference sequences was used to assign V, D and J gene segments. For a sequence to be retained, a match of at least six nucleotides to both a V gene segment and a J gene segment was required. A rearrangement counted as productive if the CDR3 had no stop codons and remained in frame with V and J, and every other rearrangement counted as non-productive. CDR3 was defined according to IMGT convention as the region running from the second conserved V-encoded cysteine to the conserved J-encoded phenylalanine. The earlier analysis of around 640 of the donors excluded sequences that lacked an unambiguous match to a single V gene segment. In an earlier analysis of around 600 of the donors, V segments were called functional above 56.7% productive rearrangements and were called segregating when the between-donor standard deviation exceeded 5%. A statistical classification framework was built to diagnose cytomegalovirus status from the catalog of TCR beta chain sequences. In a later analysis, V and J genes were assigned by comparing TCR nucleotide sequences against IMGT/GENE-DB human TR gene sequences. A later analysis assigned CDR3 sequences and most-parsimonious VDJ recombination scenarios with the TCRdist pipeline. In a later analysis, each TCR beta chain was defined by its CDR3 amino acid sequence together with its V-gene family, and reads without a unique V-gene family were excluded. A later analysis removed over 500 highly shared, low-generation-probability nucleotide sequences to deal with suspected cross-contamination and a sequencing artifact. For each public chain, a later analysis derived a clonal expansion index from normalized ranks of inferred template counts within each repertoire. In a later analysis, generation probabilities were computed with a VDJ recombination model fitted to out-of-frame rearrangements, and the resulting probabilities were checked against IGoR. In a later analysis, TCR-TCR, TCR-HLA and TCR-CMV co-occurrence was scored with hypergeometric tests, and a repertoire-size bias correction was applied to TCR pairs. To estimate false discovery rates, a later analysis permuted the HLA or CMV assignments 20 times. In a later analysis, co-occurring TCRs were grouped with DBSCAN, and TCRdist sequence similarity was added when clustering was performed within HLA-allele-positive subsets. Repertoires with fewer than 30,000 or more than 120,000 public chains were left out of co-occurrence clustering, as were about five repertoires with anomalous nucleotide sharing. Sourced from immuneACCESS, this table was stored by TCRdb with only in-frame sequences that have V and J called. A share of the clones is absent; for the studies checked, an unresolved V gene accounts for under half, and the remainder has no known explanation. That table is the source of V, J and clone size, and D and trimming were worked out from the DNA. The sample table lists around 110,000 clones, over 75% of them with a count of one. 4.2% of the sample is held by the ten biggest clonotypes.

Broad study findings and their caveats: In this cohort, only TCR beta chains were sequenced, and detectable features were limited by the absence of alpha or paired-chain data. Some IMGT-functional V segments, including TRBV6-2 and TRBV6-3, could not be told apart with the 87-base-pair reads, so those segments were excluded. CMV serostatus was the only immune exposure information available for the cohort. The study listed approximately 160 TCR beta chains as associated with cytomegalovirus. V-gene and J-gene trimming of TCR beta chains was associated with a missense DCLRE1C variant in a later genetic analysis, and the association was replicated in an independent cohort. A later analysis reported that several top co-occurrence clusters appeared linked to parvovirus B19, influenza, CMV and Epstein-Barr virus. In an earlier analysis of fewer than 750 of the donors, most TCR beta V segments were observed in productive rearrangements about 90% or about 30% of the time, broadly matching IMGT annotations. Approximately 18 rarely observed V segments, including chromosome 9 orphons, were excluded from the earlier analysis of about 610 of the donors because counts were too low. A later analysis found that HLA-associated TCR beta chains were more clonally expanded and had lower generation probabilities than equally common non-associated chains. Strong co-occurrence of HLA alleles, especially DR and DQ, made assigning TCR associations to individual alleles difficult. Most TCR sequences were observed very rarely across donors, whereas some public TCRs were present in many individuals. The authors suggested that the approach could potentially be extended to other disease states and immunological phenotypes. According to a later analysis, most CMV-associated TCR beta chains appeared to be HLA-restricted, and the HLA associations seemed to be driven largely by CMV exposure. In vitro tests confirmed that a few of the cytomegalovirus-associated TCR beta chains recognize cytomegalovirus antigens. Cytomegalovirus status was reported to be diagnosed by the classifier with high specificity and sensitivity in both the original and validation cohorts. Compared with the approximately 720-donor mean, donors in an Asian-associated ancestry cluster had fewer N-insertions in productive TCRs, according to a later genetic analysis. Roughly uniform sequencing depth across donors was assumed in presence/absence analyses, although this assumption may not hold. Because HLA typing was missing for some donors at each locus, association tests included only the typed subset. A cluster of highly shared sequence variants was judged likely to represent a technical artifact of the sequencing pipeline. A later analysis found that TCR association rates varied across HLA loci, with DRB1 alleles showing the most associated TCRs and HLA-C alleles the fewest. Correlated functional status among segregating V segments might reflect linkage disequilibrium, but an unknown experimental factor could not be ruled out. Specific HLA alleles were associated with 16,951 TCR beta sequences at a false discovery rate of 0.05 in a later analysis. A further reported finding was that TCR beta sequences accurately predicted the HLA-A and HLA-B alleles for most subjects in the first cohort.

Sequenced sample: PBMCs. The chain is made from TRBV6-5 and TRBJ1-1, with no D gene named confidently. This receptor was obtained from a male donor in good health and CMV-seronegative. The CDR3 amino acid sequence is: CASLSRNTEAFF. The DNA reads TGTGCCAGCCTATCACGGAACACTGAAGCTTTCTTT.